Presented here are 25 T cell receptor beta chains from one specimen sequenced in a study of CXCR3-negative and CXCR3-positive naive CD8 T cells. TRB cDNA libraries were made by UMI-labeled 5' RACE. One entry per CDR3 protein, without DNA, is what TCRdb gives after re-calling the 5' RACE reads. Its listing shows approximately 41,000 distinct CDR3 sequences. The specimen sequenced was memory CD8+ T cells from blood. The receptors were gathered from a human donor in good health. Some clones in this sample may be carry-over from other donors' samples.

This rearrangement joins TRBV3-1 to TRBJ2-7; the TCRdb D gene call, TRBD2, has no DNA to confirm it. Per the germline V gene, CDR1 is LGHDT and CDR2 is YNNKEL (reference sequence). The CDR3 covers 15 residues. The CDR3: CASSRGRQLFVEQYF.

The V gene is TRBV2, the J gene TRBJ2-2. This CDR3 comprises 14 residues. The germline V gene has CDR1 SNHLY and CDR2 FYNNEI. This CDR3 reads CASSYNLPAGELFF.

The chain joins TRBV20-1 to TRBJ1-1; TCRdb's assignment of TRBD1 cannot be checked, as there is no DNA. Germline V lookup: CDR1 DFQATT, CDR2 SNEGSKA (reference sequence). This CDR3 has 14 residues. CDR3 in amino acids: CSARVPGLNTEAFF.

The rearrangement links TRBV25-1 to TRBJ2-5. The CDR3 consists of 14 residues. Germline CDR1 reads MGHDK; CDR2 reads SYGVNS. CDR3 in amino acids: CASSERVPQETQYF.

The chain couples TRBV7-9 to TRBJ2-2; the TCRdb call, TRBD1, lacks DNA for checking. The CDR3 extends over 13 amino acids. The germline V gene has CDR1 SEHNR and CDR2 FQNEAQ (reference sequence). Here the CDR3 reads CASSPLETGELFF.

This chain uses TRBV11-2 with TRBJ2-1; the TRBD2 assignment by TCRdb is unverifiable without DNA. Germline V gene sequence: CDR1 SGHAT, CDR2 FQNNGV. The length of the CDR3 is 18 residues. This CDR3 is CASSRHAGHGTSGNEQFF. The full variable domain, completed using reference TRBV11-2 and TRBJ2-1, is EAGVAQSPRYKIIEKRQSVAFWCNPISGHATLYWYQQILGQGPKLLIQFQNNGVVDDSQLPKDRFSAERLKGVDSTLKIQPAKLEDSAVYLCASSRHAGHGTSGNEQFFGPGTRLTVL.

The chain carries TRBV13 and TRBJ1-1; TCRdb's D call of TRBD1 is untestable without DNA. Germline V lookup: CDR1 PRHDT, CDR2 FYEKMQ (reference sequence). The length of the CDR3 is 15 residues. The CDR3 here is CASTSSGTGDTEAFF.

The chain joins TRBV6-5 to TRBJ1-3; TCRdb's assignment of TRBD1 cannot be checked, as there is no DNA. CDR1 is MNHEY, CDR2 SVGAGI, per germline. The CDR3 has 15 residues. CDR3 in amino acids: CASSPAGVSGNTIYF.

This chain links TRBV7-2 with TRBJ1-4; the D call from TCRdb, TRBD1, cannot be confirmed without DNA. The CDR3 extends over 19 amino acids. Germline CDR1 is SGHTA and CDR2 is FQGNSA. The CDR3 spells CASSFGYRGINLRNEKLFF. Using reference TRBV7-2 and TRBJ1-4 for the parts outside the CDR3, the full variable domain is GAGVSQSPSNKVTEKGKDVELRCDPISGHTALYWYRQSLGQGLEFLIYFQGNSAPDKSGLPSDRFSAERTGGSVSTLTIQRTQQEDSAVYLCASSFGYRGINLRNEKLFFGSGTQLSVL.

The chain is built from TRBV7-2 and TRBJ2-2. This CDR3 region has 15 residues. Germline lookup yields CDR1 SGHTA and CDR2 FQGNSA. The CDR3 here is CASSFGQTNTGELFF. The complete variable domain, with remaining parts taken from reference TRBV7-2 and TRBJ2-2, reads GAGVSQSPSNKVTEKGKDVELRCDPISGHTALYWYRQSLGQGLEFLIYFQGNSAPDKSGLPSDRFSAERTGGSVSTLTIQRTQQEDSAVYLCASSFGQTNTGELFFGEGSRLTVL.

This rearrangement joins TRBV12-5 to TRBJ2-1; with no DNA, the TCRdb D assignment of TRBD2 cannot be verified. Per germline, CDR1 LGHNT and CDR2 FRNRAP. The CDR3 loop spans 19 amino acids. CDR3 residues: CASGLGHHLLAGAYNEQFF.

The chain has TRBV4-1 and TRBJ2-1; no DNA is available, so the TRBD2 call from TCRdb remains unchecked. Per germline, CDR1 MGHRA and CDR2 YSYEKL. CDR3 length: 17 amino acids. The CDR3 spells CASSQEKPGLVLHEQSF.

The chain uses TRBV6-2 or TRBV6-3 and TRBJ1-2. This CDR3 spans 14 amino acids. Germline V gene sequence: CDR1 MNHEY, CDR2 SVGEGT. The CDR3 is CASSYPDRISGYTF.

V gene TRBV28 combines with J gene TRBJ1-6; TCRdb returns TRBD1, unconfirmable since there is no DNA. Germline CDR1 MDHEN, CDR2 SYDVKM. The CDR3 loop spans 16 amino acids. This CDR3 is CASSFFSEGARSPLHF.

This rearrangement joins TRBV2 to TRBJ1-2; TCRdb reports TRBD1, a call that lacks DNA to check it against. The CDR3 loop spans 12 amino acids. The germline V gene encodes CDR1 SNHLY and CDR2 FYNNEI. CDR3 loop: CASRGTGGGYTF. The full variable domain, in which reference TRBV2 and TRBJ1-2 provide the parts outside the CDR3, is EPEVTQTPSHQVTQMGQEVILRCVPISNHLYFYWYRQILGQKVEFLVSFYNNEISEKSEIFDDQFSVERPDGSNFTLKIRSTKLEDSAMYFCASRGTGGGYTFGSGTRLTVV.

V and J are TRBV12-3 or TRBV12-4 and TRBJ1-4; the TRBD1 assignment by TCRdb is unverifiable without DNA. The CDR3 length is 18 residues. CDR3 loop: CASSLYAMGRSTNEKLFF.

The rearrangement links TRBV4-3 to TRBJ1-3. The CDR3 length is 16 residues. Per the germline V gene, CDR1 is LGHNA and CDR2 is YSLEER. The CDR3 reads CASSQDSSTTGNTIYF.

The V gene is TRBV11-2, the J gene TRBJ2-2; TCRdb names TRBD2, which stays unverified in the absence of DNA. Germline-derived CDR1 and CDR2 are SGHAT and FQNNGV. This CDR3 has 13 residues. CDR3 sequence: CVIQRVNTGELFF.

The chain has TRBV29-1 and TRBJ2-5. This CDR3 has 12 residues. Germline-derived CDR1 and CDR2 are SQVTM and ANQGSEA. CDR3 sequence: CSVDFEEETQYF.

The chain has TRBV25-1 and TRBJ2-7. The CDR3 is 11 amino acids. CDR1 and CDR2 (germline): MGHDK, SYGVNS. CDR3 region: CASSEGLEQYF.

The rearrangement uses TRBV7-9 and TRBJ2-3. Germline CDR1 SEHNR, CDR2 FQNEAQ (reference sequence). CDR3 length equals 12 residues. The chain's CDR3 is CATHSYADTQYF. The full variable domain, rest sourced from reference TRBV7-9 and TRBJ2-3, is DTGVSQNPRHKITKRGQNVTFRCDPISEHNRLYWYRQTLGQGPEFLTYFQNEAQLEKSRLLSDRFSAERPKGSFSTLEIQRTEQGDSAMYLCATHSYADTQYFGPGTRLTVL.

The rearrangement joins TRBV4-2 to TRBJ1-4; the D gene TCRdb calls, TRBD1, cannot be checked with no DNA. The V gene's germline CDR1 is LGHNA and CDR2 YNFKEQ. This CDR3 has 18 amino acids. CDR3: CASSQDGQGYRSNEKLFF.

The chain's CDR3 is CASSTDRPYGEQYF. This sequence joins TRBV7-6 and TRBJ2-7; TCRdb indicates TRBD1, and absent DNA this call remains unverified. Germline V gene sequence: CDR1 SGHVS, CDR2 FNYEAQ. The CDR3 sequence is 14 residues long.

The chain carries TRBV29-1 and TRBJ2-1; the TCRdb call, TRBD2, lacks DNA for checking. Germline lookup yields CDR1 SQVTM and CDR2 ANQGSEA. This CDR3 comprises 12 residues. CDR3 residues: CSVGQGPNEQFF.

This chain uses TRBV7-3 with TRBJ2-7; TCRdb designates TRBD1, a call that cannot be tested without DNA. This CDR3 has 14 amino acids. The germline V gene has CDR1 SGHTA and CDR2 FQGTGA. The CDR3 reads CASSSPRASYEQYF.